This T cell receptor beta chain stems from a study of cytomegalovirus exposure and HLA in healthy donors. Germline loops: CDR1 LNHDA, CDR2 SQIVND (reference sequence). The V gene end was trimmed by 5 bases and the J gene end by 6 bases; junction bases not matched to a gene: 9. The CDR3 has 14 residues. Both 60 Vbeta primers and 13 Jbeta primers went into the PCR. Clones were sequenced by immunoSEQ multiplex PCR, and TCRdb holds only the in-frame ones, with some missing. The sample yields about 130,000 clones, around 79% seen once. The receptor was isolated from a middle-aged woman in good health and CMV-seropositive. Sequencing was done on a sample of PBMCs. The chain recombines TRBV19 with TRBJ2-7; 8 bases match TRBD2. The CDR3 is CASSPLAGAIEQYF. DNA of the CDR3: TGTGCCAGTAGTCCGCTAGCGGGTGCTATCGAGCAGTACTTC.